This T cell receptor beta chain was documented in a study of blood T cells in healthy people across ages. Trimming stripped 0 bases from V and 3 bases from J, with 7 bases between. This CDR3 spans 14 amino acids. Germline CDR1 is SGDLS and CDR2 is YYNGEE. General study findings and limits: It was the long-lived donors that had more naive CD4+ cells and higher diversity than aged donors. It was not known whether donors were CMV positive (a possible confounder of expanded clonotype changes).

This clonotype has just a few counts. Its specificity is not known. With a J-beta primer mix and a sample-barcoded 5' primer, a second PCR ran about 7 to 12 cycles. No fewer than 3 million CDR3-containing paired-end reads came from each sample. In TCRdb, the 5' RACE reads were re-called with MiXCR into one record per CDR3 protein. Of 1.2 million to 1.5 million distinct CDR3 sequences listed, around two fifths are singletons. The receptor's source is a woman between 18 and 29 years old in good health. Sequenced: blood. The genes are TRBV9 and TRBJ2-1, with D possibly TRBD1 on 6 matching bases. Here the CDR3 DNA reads TGTGCCAGCAGCGTAGCACAGGGCTACAATGAGCAGTTCTTC. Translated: CASSVAQGYNEQFF.